This paragraph reports one T cell receptor (beta chain). Its target is not known. Other DNA sequences of this sample code for an identical CDR3. The sample is drawn from a study of cytomegalovirus exposure and HLA in healthy donors. Points from the study as a whole: Both high specificity and high sensitivity reportedly marked the classifier's diagnosis of cytomegalovirus status. Donor immune exposure was known only as CMV serostatus.

Primers for the PCR totalled 60 Vbeta and 13 Jbeta. The data were produced by immunoSEQ multiplex PCR, yet TCRdb's version contains in-frame clones alone and is incomplete. This repertoire shows about 63,000 clones, approximately 70% found once; its top ten account for 4.5% to 5.5%. The V segment lost 10 bases and the J segment 1 base; nucleotides outside the gene matches: 4. Germline V gene lookup returns CDR1 SGDLS and CDR2 YYNGEE. The CDR3 extends over 13 amino acids. The donors, nominally healthy at sampling, likely had unrecorded immune exposures. The sequence derives from a man aged 50 or older in good health and CMV-seronegative. The source material was PBMCs. The genes are TRBV9 and TRBJ2-2; 7 positions agree with TRBD2. Here the CDR3 reads CASSGGNTGELFF. In DNA, the CDR3 is TGTGCCTCATCGGGGGGGAACACCGGGGAGCTGTTTTTT.